This T cell receptor (beta chain) was recovered during a study of patients and donors after allogeneic stem cell transplantation. This clonotype was seen a few times. TCRdb itself ran the RT-PCR reads through MiXCR, one entry per CDR3 protein. The sample gives about 960,000 distinct CDR3 sequences, roughly 18% of which show up once; 5% to 6.5% is in the top ten. Trimming shortened V by 3 bases and J by 2 bases, and 17 bases separated the two germline ends. Germline CDR1 and CDR2: LNHDA and SQIVND (reference sequence). CDR3 length equals 16 residues. Sequencing input: blood, either unsorted or a sorted T cell fraction (not recorded which). The receptor was derived from a human donor who was either an allogeneic HSCT recipient or a stem cell or donor lymphocyte infusion donor (not recorded which). It is not recorded whose cells these are; they may come from a transplant donor. This rearrangement joins TRBV19 to TRBJ2-7; TRBD1 is a possible D gene (5 bases). The DNA of the CDR3 is TGTGCCAGTAGTATTGAGGCCGTGGCAGGGACCTACGAGCAGTACTTC. Residues: CASSIEAVAGTYEQYF.